A selection of T cell receptor beta chains follows, all from one sample in a study of blood T cell repertoires in COVID-19. Using immunoSEQ multiplex PCR, the repertoire was profiled, and TCRdb retains in-frame clones only, with some absent. Of more than 250,000 clones in the sample, around four fifths are singletons; the top ten hold about 1.2%. Sequencing used peripheral blood. All receptors come from a woman aged 45-65 years with acute or convalescent COVID-19. The CDR3 runs from the conserved cysteine through the conserved F or W. A D gene is named only where the DNA matches it firmly. Part of the rows lack a size; the others show once, few, many or a class for expanded clones.

d_gene	v_gene	len	j_gene	abundance	CDR3aa
TRBD1	TRBV7-2	19	TRBJ2-3	-	CASSLAGTGGLISTDTQYF
-	TRBV6-6	12	TRBJ1-2	-	CASSQVVYGYTF
-	TRBV7-7	13	TRBJ2-1	-	CASSRGGELEQFF
TRBD1	TRBV7-8	16	TRBJ1-5	-	CASSDWDRGGGQPQHF
TRBD1	TRBV19	13	TRBJ2-7	-	CASSVDRGNEQYF
-	TRBV3-1/TRBV3-2	16	TRBJ2-1	-	CASSQAVGGQSNEQFF
-	TRBV14	15	TRBJ2-2	-	CASSQVRGRGGELFF
TRBD1	TRBV9	15	TRBJ1-2	-	CASSLRQGGDYGYTF
TRBD1	TRBV27	14	TRBJ1-2	-	CASSEGQGNYGYTF
-	TRBV5-1	14	TRBJ2-2	-	CASSSALITGELFF
-	TRBV5-1	13	TRBJ1-1	-	CASSFGGDTEAFF
-	TRBV7-9	13	TRBJ2-1	-	CASLEGTHNEQFF
TRBD1	TRBV29-1	18	TRBJ2-3	-	CSVEDPLGTGGSTDTQYF
-	TRBV7-2	14	TRBJ2-1	-	CASSRGLAYNEQFF
-	TRBV5-1	14	TRBJ1-3	-	CASSFGTPGNTIYF
TRBD1	TRBV30	12	TRBJ2-5	-	CAWGTGIETQYF
TRBD1	TRBV5-1	14	TRBJ2-3	-	CASSLRQGSDTQYF
-	TRBV4-1	14	TRBJ1-1	-	CASSIQGKETEAFF
TRBD1	TRBV5-1	13	TRBJ2-1	-	CASSLNGQGEQFF
TRBD1	TRBV19	13	TRBJ1-1	-	CASSGTVNTEAFF
-	TRBV20-1	11	TRBJ1-1	-	CSASKNTEAFF
TRBD1	TRBV6-5	15	TRBJ1-2	-	CASSYTGGANYGYTF
-	TRBV7-9	15	TRBJ2-5	-	CASSQRSTSGETQYF
TRBD2	TRBV2	14	TRBJ2-2	-	CASRGTSATGELFF
TRBD1	TRBV12-5	13	TRBJ1-1	-	CASGAGTGLGAFF
-	TRBV15	15	TRBJ2-1	-	CATSRDLGGAYEQFF
-	TRBV29-1	13	TRBJ1-1	-	CSVVGRGSTEAFF
-	TRBV6-1	15	TRBJ1-4	-	CASSERGTYNEKLFF
TRBD1	TRBV2	14	TRBJ1-2	-	CAYIQGPANYGYTF
-	TRBV7-6	16	TRBJ2-2	once	CASSPQAGSLTGELFF
TRBD1	TRBV2	15	TRBJ1-4	-	CASSESGTGNEKLFF
-	TRBV5-1	14	TRBJ2-3	-	CASSLGASTDTQYF
-	TRBV19	17	TRBJ2-1	-	CASSTWTGSYSYNEQFF
TRBD1	TRBV3-1/TRBV3-2	15	TRBJ1-1	-	CASSPKGAQHTEAFF
TRBD1	TRBV5-1	16	TRBJ2-4	few	CASSFSPGQDENIQYF
-	TRBV6-6	12	TRBJ1-1	-	CASSYGQLEAFF
TRBD1	TRBV5-1	15	TRBJ2-2	-	CASRTGTGGAGELFF
TRBD1	TRBV7-2	13	TRBJ1-3	-	CASSRDSGNTIYF
TRBD1	TRBV10-3	12	TRBJ1-1	-	CAIRGQTTEAFF
-	TRBV21-1	11	TRBJ2-7	-	CASKGTYEQYF
-	TRBV4-1	16	TRBJ2-1	-	CASSHKSPSSYNEQFF
-	TRBV5-1	13	TRBJ2-5	-	CASSSGVQETQYF
TRBD1	TRBV6-6	14	TRBJ1-2	-	CASSPGQALSGYTF
TRBD1	TRBV6-5	15	TRBJ1-2	-	CASSRGTGYNYGYTF
TRBD1	TRBV7-9	18	TRBJ2-2	-	CASSSIDREIYRTGELFF
-	TRBV5-5	14	TRBJ1-5	-	CASSRDISNQPQHF
-	TRBV7-2	15	TRBJ1-6	-	CASSLKGGEISPLHF
-	TRBV24-1	15	TRBJ1-1	-	CATSDQGTSATEAFF
-	TRBV30	12	TRBJ1-2	-	CAWSPGEVSYTF
TRBD2	TRBV19	15	TRBJ2-2	-	CASSTSGGGAGELFF
-	TRBV6-1	13	TRBJ1-2	-	CASSEATSRGYTF
-	TRBV30	14	TRBJ2-3	-	CAWSLGGSTDTQYF
TRBD1	TRBV2	15	TRBJ1-6	-	CASNPPAGGNSPLHF
-	TRBV2	14	TRBJ1-4	-	CASRGGWDHEKLFF
-	TRBV12-3/TRBV12-4	13	TRBJ1-5	-	CASSGREEQPQHF